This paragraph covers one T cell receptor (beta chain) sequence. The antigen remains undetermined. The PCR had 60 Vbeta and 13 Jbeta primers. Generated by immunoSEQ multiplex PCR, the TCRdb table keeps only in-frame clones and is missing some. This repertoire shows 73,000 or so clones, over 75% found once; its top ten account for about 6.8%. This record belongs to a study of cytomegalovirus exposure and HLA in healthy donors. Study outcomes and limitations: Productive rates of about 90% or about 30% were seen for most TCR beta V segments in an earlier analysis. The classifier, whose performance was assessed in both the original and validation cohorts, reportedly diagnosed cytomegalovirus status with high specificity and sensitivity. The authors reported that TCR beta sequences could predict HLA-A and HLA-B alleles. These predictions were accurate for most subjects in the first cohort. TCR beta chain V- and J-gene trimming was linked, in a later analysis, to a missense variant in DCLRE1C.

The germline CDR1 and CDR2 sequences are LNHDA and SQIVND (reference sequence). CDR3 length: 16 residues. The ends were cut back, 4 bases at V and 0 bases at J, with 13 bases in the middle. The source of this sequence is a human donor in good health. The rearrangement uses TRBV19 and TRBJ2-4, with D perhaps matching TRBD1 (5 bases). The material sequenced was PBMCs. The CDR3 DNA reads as TGTGCCAGTAGTAAGACAGATACCCTAGCCAAAAACATTCAGTACTTC. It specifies CASSKTDTLAKNIQYF.